This T cell receptor (beta chain) stems from a study of radiotherapy plus CTLA-4 blockade in lung cancer. General study findings and limits: Per reports, early blood T cell clone dynamics, plus interferon-beta, forecast response most strongly. TCR clones of tumor origin grew in blood after radiotherapy plus ipilimumab.

Only a few counts were recorded for this clone. The antigen remains undetermined. Trimming pared 2 bases from V and 2 bases from J, leaving 7 bases between. The CDR3 totals 13 residues. From germline, CDR1 is LGHNA and CDR2 YSLEER. Patients in the study, people with chemo-refractory metastatic non-small-cell lung cancer, received focal radiation plus ipilimumab CTLA-4 blockade. The repertoire was sequenced with immunoSEQ multiplex PCR; TCRdb's copy has only in-frame clones and lacks some. Of roughly 90,000 clones listed, less than 80% are singletons. The source is a human donor with non-small cell lung cancer that progressed on radiotherapy plus ipilimumab. The rearrangement uses TRBV4-3 and TRBJ2-7; D is undetermined. The sample in question was peripheral blood, obtained from a patient treated with radiotherapy plus ipilimumab. CDR3 in DNA: TGCGCCAGCAGCCAAACCGTGGCCTACGAGCAGTACTTC. As protein: CASSQTVAYEQYF.